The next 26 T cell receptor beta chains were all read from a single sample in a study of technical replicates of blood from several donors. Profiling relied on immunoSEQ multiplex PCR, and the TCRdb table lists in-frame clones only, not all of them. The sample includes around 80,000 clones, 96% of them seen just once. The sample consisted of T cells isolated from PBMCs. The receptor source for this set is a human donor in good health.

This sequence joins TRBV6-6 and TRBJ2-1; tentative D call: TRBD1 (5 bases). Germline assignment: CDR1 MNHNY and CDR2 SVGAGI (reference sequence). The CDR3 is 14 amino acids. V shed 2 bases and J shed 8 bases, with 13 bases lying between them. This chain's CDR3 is CASSYLAGNHEQFF. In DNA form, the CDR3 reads TGTGCCAGCAGTTACCTGGCAGGGAATCATGAGCAGTTCTTC.

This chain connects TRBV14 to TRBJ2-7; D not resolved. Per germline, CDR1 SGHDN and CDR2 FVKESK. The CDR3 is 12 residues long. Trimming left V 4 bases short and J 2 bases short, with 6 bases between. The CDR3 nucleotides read TGTGCCAGCAGCCTGCGGACCTACGAGCAGTACTTC. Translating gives CASSLRTYEQYF.

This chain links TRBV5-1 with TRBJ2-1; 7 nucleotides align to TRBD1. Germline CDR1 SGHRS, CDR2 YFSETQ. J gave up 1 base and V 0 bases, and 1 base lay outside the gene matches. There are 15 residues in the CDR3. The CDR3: CASSLDRGSYNEQFF. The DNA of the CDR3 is TGCGCCAGCAGCTTGGACAGGGGTTCCTACAATGAGCAGTTCTTC. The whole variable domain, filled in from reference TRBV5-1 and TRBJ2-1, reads KAGVTQTPRYLIKTRGQQVTLSCSPISGHRSVSWYQQTPGQGLQFLFEYFSETQRNKGNFPGRFSGRQFSNSRSEMNVSTLELGDSALYLCASSLDRGSYNEQFFGPGTRLTVL.

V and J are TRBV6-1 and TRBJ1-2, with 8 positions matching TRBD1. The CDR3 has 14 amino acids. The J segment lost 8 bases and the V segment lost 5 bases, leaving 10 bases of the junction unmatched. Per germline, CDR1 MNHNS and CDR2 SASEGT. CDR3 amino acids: CASSQDRGNGGYTF. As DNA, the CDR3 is TGTGCCAGCAGTCAAGACAGGGGTAATGGGGGCTACACCTTC.

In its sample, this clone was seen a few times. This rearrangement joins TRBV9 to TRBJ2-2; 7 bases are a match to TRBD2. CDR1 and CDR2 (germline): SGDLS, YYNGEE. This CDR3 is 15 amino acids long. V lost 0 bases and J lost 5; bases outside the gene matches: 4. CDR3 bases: TGTGCCAGCAGCGTAGCTAGCGGAGGGACCGGGGAGCTGTTTTTT. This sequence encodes CASSVASGGTGELFF.

The CDR3 spells CASSFRGSYEQYF. In DNA form, the CDR3 reads TGTGCCAGCAGTTTCAGGGGGTCCTACGAGCAGTACTTC. J is TRBJ2-7 and V is TRBV5-6; TRBD1 matches 7 bases. Germline-derived CDR1 and CDR2 are SGHDT and YYEEEE. The CDR3 covers 13 residues. Trimming removed 5 bases from V and 1 base from J; junction bases left unmatched: 3.

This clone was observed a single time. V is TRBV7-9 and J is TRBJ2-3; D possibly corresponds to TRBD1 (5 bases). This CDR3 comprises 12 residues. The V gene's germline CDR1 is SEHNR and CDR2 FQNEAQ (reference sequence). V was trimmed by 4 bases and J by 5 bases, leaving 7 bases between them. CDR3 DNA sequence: TGTGCCAGCAGCTCCCAGGGAGATACGCAGTATTTT. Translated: CASSSQGDTQYF.

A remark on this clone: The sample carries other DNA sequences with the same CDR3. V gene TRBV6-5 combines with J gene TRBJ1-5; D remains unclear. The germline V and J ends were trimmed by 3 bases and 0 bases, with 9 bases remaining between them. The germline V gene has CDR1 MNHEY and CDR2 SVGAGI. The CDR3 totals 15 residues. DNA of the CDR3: TGTGCCAGCAGTTATTCCAGGTATAGCAATCAGCCCCAGCATTTT. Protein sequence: CASSYSRYSNQPQHF.

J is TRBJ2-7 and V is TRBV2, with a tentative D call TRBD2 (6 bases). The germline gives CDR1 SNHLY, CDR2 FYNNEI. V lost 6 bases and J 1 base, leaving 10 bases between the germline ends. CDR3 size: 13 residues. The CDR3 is CASSGGSSYEQYF. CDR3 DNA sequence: TGTGCCAGCAGCGGGGGTTCATCCTACGAGCAGTACTTC.

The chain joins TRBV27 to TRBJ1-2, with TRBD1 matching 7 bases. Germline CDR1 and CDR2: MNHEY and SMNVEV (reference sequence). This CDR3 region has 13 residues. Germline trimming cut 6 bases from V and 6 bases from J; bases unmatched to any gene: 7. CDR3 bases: TGTGCCAGCAGCCCAGGGGGTGGCGATGGCTACACCTTC. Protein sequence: CASSPGGGDGYTF.

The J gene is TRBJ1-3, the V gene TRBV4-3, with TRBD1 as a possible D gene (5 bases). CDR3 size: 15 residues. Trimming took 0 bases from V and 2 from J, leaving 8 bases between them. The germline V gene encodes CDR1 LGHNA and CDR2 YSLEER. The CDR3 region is CASSQDWGAGNTIYF. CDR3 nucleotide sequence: TGCGCCAGCAGCCAAGATTGGGGCGCTGGAAACACCATATATTTT.

The CDR3 DNA reads TGTGCCAGCAGCCAAGAATACGCACGGGGGCAGTTCTTC. This translates into CASSQEYARGQFF. This chain links TRBV14 with TRBJ2-1, with a tentative D call TRBD2 (5 bases). The CDR3 has 13 residues. The V gene's germline CDR1 is SGHDN and CDR2 FVKESK. Between the trimmed V and J ends, which lost 0 bases and 12 bases, there was a span of 12 bases.

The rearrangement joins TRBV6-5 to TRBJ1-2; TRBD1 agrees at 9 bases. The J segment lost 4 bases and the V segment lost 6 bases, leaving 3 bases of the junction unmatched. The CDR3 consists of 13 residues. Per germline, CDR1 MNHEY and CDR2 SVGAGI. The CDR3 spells CASRTGGFYGYTF. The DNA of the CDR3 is TGTGCCAGCAGGACAGGGGGATTCTATGGCTACACCTTC.

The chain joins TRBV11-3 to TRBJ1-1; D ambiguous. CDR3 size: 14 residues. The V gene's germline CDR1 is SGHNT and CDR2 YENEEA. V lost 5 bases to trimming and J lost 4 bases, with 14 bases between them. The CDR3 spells CASSKTTGSTEAFF. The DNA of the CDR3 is TGTGCCAGCAGCAAAACCACGGGAAGCACTGAAGCTTTCTTT.

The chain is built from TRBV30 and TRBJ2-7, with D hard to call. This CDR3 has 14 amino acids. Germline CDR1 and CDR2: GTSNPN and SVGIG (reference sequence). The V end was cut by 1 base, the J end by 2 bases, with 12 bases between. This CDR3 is CAWSAHTLPYEQYF. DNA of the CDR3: TGTGCCTGGAGTGCACACACATTACCCTACGAGCAGTACTTC.

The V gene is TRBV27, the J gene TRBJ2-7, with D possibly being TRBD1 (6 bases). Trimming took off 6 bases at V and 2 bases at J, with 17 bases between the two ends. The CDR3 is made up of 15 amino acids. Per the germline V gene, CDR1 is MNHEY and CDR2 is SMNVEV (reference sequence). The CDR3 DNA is TGTGCCAGCAGACGAGACCCCCGGGACACCTACGAGCAGTACTTC. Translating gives CASRRDPRDTYEQYF.

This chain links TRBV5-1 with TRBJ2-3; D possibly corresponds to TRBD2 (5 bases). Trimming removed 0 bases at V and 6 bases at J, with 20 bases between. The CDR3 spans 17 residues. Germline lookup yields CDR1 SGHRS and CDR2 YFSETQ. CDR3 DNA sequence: TGCGCCAGCAGCTTGGCAGCGGTAATATTATCGGGCGATACGCAGTATTTT. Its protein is CASSLAAVILSGDTQYF. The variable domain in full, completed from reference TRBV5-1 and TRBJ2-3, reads KAGVTQTPRYLIKTRGQQVTLSCSPISGHRSVSWYQQTPGQGLQFLFEYFSETQRNKGNFPGRFSGRQFSNSRSEMNVSTLELGDSALYLCASSLAAVILSGDTQYFGPGTRLTVL.

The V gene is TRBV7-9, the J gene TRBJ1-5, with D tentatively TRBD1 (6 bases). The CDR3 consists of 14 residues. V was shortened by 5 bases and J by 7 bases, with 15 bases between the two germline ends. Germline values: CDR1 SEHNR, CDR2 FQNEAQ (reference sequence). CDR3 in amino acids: CASSPSGDSQPQHF. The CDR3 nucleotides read TGTGCCAGCAGCCCCTCAGGGGATTCACAGCCCCAGCATTTT. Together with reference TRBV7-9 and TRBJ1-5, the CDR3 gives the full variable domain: DTGVSQNPRHKITKRGQNVTFRCDPISEHNRLYWYRQTLGQGPEFLTYFQNEAQLEKSRLLSDRFSAERPKGSFSTLEIQRTEQGDSAMYLCASSPSGDSQPQHFGDGTRLSIL.

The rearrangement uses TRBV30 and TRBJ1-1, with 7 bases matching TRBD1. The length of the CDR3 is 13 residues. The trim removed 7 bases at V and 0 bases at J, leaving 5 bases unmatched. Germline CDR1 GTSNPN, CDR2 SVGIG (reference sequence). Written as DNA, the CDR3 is TGTGCCTTCTACAGGGGAATGAACACTGAAGCTTTCTTT. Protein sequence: CAFYRGMNTEAFF.

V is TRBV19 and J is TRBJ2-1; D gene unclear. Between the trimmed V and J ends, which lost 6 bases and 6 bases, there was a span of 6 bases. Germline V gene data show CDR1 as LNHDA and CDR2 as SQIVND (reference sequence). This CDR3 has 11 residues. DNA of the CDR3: TGTGCCAGTAGCCGAGGCAATGAGCAGTTCTTC. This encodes CASSRGNEQFF.

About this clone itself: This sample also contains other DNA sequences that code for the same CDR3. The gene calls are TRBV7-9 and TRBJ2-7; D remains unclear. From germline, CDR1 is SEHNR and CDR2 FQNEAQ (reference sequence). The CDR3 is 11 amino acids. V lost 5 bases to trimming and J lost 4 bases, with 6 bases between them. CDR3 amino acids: CASSLRYEQYF. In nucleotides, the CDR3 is TGTGCCAGCAGCCTCAGGTACGAGCAGTACTTC.

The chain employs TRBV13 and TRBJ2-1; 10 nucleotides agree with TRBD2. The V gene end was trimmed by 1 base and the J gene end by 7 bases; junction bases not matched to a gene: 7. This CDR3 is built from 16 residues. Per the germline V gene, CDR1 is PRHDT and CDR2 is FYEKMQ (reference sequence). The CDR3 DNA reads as TGTGCCAGCAGCTTAGAAGTCAGACTAGCGGGTAATGAGCAGTTCTTC. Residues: CASSLEVRLAGNEQFF. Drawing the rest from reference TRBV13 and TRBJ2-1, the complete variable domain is AAGVIQSPRHLIKEKRETATLKCYPIPRHDTVYWYQQGPGQDPQFLISFYEKMQSDKGSIPDRFSAQQFSDYHSELNMSSLELGDSALYFCASSLEVRLAGNEQFFGPGTRLTVL.

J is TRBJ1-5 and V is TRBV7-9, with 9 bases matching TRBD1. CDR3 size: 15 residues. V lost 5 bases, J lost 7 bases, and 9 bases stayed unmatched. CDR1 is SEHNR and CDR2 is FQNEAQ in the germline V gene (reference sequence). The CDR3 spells CASSTNTGGEQPQHF. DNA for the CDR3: TGTGCCAGCAGCACCAATACAGGGGGCGAACAGCCCCAGCATTTT.

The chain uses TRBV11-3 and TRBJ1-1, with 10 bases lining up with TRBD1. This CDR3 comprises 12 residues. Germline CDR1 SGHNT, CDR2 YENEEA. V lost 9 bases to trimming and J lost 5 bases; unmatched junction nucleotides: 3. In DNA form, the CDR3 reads TGTGCCAGTGGGGGACAGGGGACTGAAGCTTTCTTT. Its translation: CASGGQGTEAFF.

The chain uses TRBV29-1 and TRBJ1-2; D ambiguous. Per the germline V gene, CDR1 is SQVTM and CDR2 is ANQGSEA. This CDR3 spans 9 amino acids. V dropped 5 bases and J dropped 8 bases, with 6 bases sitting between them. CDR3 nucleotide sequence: TGCAGCGTTCTAGAAGGCTACACCTTC. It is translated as CSVLEGYTF.

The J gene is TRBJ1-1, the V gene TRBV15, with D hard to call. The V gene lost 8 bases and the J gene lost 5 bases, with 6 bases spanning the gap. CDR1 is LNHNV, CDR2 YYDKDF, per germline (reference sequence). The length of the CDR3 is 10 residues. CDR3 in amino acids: CATLSTEAFF. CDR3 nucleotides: TGTGCCACCCTATCTACTGAAGCTTTCTTT. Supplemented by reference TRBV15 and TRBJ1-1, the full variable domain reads DAMVIQNPRYQVTQFGKPVTLSCSQTLNHNVMYWYQQKSSQAPKLLFHYYDKDFNNEADTPDNFQSRRPNTSFCFLDIRSPGLGDTAMYLCATLSTEAFFGQGTRLTVV.